Listed below are T cell receptor beta chains from one sample, sequenced in a study of cytomegalovirus exposure and HLA in healthy donors. Some clones are missing from TCRdb's copy, which holds only in-frame ones; the method was immunoSEQ multiplex PCR. The sample includes some 130,000 clones, about 74% of them seen just once. The sequenced sample was PBMCs. The source of these receptors is a man aged 40-55 years in good health and CMV-seronegative. The conserved cysteine and the conserved F or W are not part of the CDR3 here.

V: TRBV19; CDR3: ASTRSPRASGANVLT
V: TRBV4-1; CDR3: ASSQATLSNQPQH
V: TRBV5-1; CDR3: ASRREMHYEQY
V: TRBV11-2; CDR3: ASSHRLAGVYNEQF
V: TRBV9; CDR3: ASSLAGGGTGELF
V: TRBV30; CDR3: AWSESGGAFYEQY
V: TRBV28; CDR3: ASSLWRLAGGPGELF
V: TRBV4-3; CDR3: ASSQVIADEANYGYT
V: TRBV11-2; CDR3: ASSIGLSSYNEQF
V: TRBV4-1; CDR3: ASSEGGINNSPLH
V: TRBV29-1; CDR3: SVGAGERMNTEAF
V: TRBV7-9; CDR3: ASSLGSRLIQETQY
V: TRBV30; CDR3: AWSSLAGSYNEQF
V: TRBV7-9; CDR3: ASSLGGLYNEQF
V: TRBV4-1; CDR3: ASSFRDRETYEQY
V: TRBV6-6; CDR3: ASSDGGTNYEQY
V: TRBV19; CDR3: ASSFRYEQY
V: TRBV19; CDR3: ASSIGTGGTEAF
V: TRBV28; CDR3: ASSPGYGPEGNQPQH
V: TRBV5-1; CDR3: ASSQSAGGPGETQY
V: TRBV11-3; CDR3: ASSRRTGDNEKLF
V: TRBV11-1; CDR3: ASSLTRDQPQH
V: TRBV7-8; CDR3: ASSLVGGGGANVLT
V: TRBV13; CDR3: ASSIRQGSYEQY
V: TRBV28; CDR3: ASSLSRTGGDYGYT
V: TRBV28; CDR3: ASSPTPGQEADTQY
V: TRBV30; CDR3: AWSGGSAYSNQPQH
V: TRBV6-1; CDR3: ASIRGGLGELF
V: TRBV7-6; CDR3: ASSSRTGVNTGELF
V: TRBV5-1; CDR3: ASSRDTGAGTNEKLF
V: TRBV29-1; CDR3: SVEGPEQETQY
V: TRBV5-4; CDR3: ASSGPSGIGGYEQY
V: TRBV30; CDR3: AWSQSLTGRVF
V: TRBV6-5; CDR3: ATRPGSRRNTEAF
V: TRBV30; CDR3: ARRGLGELF
V: TRBV27; CDR3: ASSYNTNTEAF
V: TRBV4-1; CDR3: ASSHLPGGGTDTQY
V: TRBV30; CDR3: AWSFATDTQY
V: TRBV2; CDR3: ASSEQGHTVEQF
V: TRBV19; CDR3: ASSIGPGTGRYEQY
V: TRBV27; CDR3: ASSAGVPNTGELF
V: TRBV7-3; CDR3: ASSSRRSYEQY
V: TRBV5-1; CDR3: ASSLIFGTGGHEQY
V: TRBV18; CDR3: ASSPTTKYEQY
V: TRBV9; CDR3: ASSRGERVRFADTQY
V: TRBV20-1; CDR3: SANRGETQY
V: TRBV7-9; CDR3: ASSGQGRLGYT
V: TRBV5-6; CDR3: ASSFRVDYEQY
V: TRBV4-1; CDR3: ASSQAPPGTGDSTQY
V: TRBV18; CDR3: ASSPRDGAADEQY
V: TRBV18; CDR3: ASSPRQGRDQPQH
V: TRBV6-5; CDR3: ASRRIEGGLTEAF
V: TRBV28; CDR3: ASSTPGLAGLSSYEQY